This TCR beta chain originates from a study of T cells after yellow fever vaccination. Overall study results and limits: Relatively few clonotypes were ones that appeared in both CD4 and CD8 compartments.

This CDR3 contains 16 residues. V lost 3 bases and J 6 bases, leaving 21 bases between the germline ends. Per the germline V gene, CDR1 is SGHRS and CDR2 is YFSETQ. On this clonotype: The antigen remains unidentified.

A single record per CDR3 protein comes from TCRdb applying MiXCR to the 5' RACE reads. The sample has more than 350,000 distinct CDR3 sequences; roughly 12% are singletons. The sequence derives from a man younger than 35 who received the YFV17D yellow fever vaccine. This sample comprised PBMCs, obtained on the day of the first yellow fever vaccination. The chain employs TRBV5-1 and TRBJ1-1, with a weak D call TRBD1 (6 bases). The CDR3 DNA is TGCGCCAGCAGCTCCACGACAGGCCACACTGTTCCTGAAGCTTTCTTT. It encodes CASSSTTGHTVPEAFF.